The 14 T cell receptor beta chains presented below share a single source sample, sequenced in a study of regulatory T cells in long-lasting Graves disease. Time point meaning: newly diagnosed GD, antithyroid drugs for less than 3 months. TCR sequences were obtained from RNA taken from PBMCs. Researchers made TCR beta libraries by using iRepertoire HTBI primers and running Arm-PCR on CDR3 regions. MiXCR was run by TCRdb on the multiplex PCR reads, yielding one entry per CDR3 protein. The sample has around 250,000 distinct CDR3 sequences; 20% are singletons. This material consisted of peripheral blood mononuclear cells (PBMCs), taken at new diagnosis, from a patient treated with antithyroid drugs. The receptors shown here come from a female donor with Graves disease.

This clonotype has ten or more counts. CDR3 nucleotide sequence: TGTGCCAGCAGCTTATCATGGGGGGCGGACACTGAAGCTTTCTTT. Residues: CASSLSWGADTEAFF. The J gene is TRBJ1-1, the V gene TRBV7-2; D is possibly TRBD1 (6 bases). The CDR3 spans 15 residues. Deletions cut 2 bases from V and 3 bases from J, with 13 bases between. The germline gives CDR1 SGHTA, CDR2 FQGNSA.

This chain joins TRBV18 and TRBJ2-5; possible D gene TRBD1, 6 bases. V gave up 3 bases and J gave up 4 bases, with 9 bases separating them. This CDR3 is 13 amino acids long. Germline values: CDR1 KGHSH, CDR2 LQKENI. The CDR3 sequence: CASSPTQGETQYF. The CDR3 coding sequence is TGTGCCAGCTCACCCACACAGGGAGAGACCCAGTACTTC.

V gene TRBV10-2 combines with J gene TRBJ1-5, with TRBD1 as a possible D gene (6 bases). The CDR3 runs to 16 residues. CDR1 WSHSY and CDR2 SAAADI come from the germline V gene. Trimming removed 1 base at V and 7 bases at J, with 17 bases between. CDR3 DNA: TGCGCCAGCAGTGAGTTTAGGGGGATGGGAGGCCAGCCCCAGCATTTT. This translates into CASSEFRGMGGQPQHF.

Points on this clonotype: A much larger clone lies one base from this, so it may be a read error. The chain is built from TRBV5-8 and TRBJ2-5; D ambiguous. This CDR3 has 14 residues. The germline V gene encodes CDR1 SGHTS and CDR2 YDEGEE. V lost 4 bases and J lost 1, with 11 bases in between. CDR3 region: CASSLERPQETQYF. In DNA form, the CDR3 reads TGTGCCAGCAGCCTGGAACGGCCCCAAGAGACCCAGTACTTC.

This clonotype was detected many times. The junction shows a germline mismatch at one end, possibly a read error. The chain employs TRBV5-1 and TRBJ1-2; D call uncertain. CDR1 SGHRS and CDR2 YFSETQ come from the germline V gene. The CDR3 contains 13 residues. The CDR3 DNA reads as TGTGCCAGCAGCTTCTCCCCCACCCATGGCTACACCTTC. Its translation is CASSFSPTHGYTF.

Concerning this clonotype itself: This likely reflects a read error, since a far larger clone is one base away. The chain joins TRBV5-4 to TRBJ2-3; D not certain. The CDR3 is made up of 12 amino acids. The V end was cut by 7 bases, the J end by 2 bases, with 8 bases between. Looked up from germline, CDR1 is SGHNT and CDR2 is YYREEE (reference sequence). The CDR3 bases are TGTGCCAGCCGTGGGGACACAGATACGCAGTATTTT. Its protein is CASRGDTDTQYF.

As to this clonotype: A far larger clone is one nucleotide away, so this likely arose from a read error. The chain employs TRBV3-1 and TRBJ2-1; no definite D call. CDR3 size: 13 residues. V lost 0 bases, J lost 10 bases, and 10 bases lay in between. Germline V gives CDR1 LGHDT, CDR2 YNNKEL (reference sequence). CDR3 DNA sequence: TGTGCCAGCAGCCAAGATCTAAACGGCGAGCAGTTCTTC. It codes for CASSQDLNGEQFF.

This clonotype was found many times. The chain is built from TRBV29-1 and TRBJ2-5, with D unclear. V lost 7 bases and J lost 1, with 7 bases in between. CDR1 is SQVTM and CDR2 is ANQGSEA in the germline V gene. The CDR3 sequence is 11 residues long. The CDR3 loop is CSGGTQETQYF. DNA of the CDR3: TGCAGCGGGGGAACCCAAGAGACCCAGTACTTC.

This clonotype was detected ten times or more. This chain uses TRBV10-3 with TRBJ1-5; D perhaps matches TRBD1 (5 bases). Trimming removed 5 bases at V and 1 base at J, with 12 bases between. Germline V CDR1 and CDR2: ENHRY, SYGVKD. The CDR3 contains 15 residues. CDR3 nucleotides: TGTGCCATCAGTCAGGGAGGAGGGAGCAATCAGCCCCAGCATTTT. This gives the protein CAISQGGGSNQPQHF.

Ten or more counts support this clonotype. The chain has TRBV6-5 and TRBJ1-1; a weak D match, TRBD1 (6 bases). CDR1 and CDR2 (germline): MNHEY, SVGAGI. V was shortened by 3 bases and J by 1 base, with 12 bases between the two germline ends. The CDR3 runs to 15 residues. CDR3 amino acids: CASSYGGGSNTEAFF. The CDR3 DNA reads as TGTGCCAGCAGTTATGGGGGCGGGTCGAACACTGAAGCTTTCTTT.

This clonotype came up many times. The V gene is TRBV29-1, the J gene TRBJ1-1; 10 nucleotides agree with TRBD1. Trimming took 6 bases from V and 4 from J; bases not matched to a gene: 14. In germline, CDR1 is SQVTM, CDR2 ANQGSEA. The CDR3 totals 16 residues. CDR3 protein: CSVRQGAFESGTEAFF. The DNA of the CDR3 is TGCAGCGTCAGACAGGGGGCTTTCGAATCTGGCACTGAAGCTTTCTTT.

CDR3 DNA sequence: TGTGCCAGCAGCATCCGACCGGGACAGGGGACAGATACGCAGTATTTT. As protein: CASSIRPGQGTDTQYF. This chain joins TRBV5-5 and TRBJ2-3; 10 bases agree with TRBD1. Germline V gene lookup returns CDR1 SGHKS and CDR2 YYEKEE (reference sequence). The CDR3 contains 16 residues. V shed 4 bases and J 3 bases; nucleotides not matched to a gene: 8.

This clonotype appeared a few times. Given a much more abundant clone one base away, this may be a read error. The CDR3 end shows no conserved phenylalanine or tryptophan, and so a read error is likely. The chain employs TRBV6-9 and TRBJ2-7; 10 bases agree with TRBD2. This CDR3 comprises 16 residues. Germline-derived CDR1 and CDR2 are MNHGY and SVAAGI. V lost 3 bases, J lost 4 bases, and 9 bases stayed unmatched. Here the CDR3 reads CASSYSPSGSQYEQYL. DNA of the CDR3: TGTGCCAGCAGTTACTCACCTAGCGGGAGCCAGTACGAGCAGTACCTC.

The table lists this clonotype with many counts. This rearrangement joins TRBV5-1 to TRBJ2-7; D is uncertain. CDR1 and CDR2 from the germline V gene are SGHRS and YFSETQ. This CDR3 is built from 12 residues. With 3 bases removed from V and 7 bases from J, the gap between germline ends came to 11 bases. CDR3 residues: CASSSPGLEQYF. In DNA, the CDR3 is TGCGCCAGCAGCTCCCCAGGTTTGGAGCAGTACTTC.